Listed below are T cell receptor beta chains from one sample, sequenced in a study of beta chain features in type 1 diabetes. Profiled with immunoSEQ multiplex PCR; TCRdb holds only in-frame clones, not every one. The sample carries 160,000 or so clones, roughly 60% recorded once. Sequencing was carried out using naive CD4+ T cells from blood. The source of these receptors is a man aged 25 to 40 with type 1 diabetes. Each CDR3 is given without its conserved first and last residue.

j_call v_call cdr3_aa
TRBJ2-3 TRBV7-2 ASSLQGSTDTQY
TRBJ2-4 TRBV13 ASSLRLNPLGKNIQY
TRBJ1-3 TRBV4-3 ASSQYRDSSGNTIY
TRBJ2-7 TRBV28 ASSLTAYEQY
TRBJ2-5 TRBV4-1 ASSPYGVGETQY
TRBJ2-5 TRBV6-5 ASSYSPTPQQETQY
TRBJ1-4 TRBV30 AWSVVGEKLF
TRBJ1-5 TRBV18 ASSPPGQGNQPQH
TRBJ2-6 TRBV2 ASQRDSGANVLT
TRBJ2-3 TRBV29-1 SVHPGARGDTQY
TRBJ2-1 TRBV27 ASSFKTVPLSYNEQF
TRBJ2-5 TRBV4-1 ASSQEAAGGLRKETQY
TRBJ1-1 TRBV19 ASSSDYANTEAF
TRBJ2-3 TRBV11-2 ASSPSGGTSTDTQY
TRBJ2-7 TRBV28 ASSDPRDWPASEQY
TRBJ2-3 TRBV29-1 SVGYSGGRSYTDTQY
TRBJ2-7 TRBV2 ASSEERVRGHEQY
TRBJ1-1 TRBV29-1 RGGMDRANTEAF
TRBJ2-5 TRBV29-1 SVSTAQETQY
TRBJ1-6 TRBV7-2 ASSVSLNSPLH
TRBJ2-1 TRBV30 AWSPQAGAEQF
TRBJ2-7 TRBV28 ASSGTGVGPYEQY
TRBJ2-7 TRBV25-1 ASSGDYEQY
TRBJ2-5 TRBV7-2 ASSLQKGRPETQY
TRBJ2-7 TRBV11-2 ASSLRLLSYEQY
TRBJ1-5 TRBV30 AFDRGGNQPQH
TRBJ2-3 TRBV9 ASSVGTSGGTQY